This entry features one T cell receptor beta chain sequence. Its cognate antigen is unknown. The data belong to a study of cytomegalovirus exposure and HLA in healthy donors. Study outcomes and limitations: Exclusion as indistinguishable affected some V segments, including TRBV6-2 and TRBV6-3.

Germline lookup yields CDR1 MNHEY and CDR2 SMNVEV (reference sequence). There are 15 residues in the CDR3. V shed 6 bases and J shed 0 bases, with 12 bases lying between them. Vbeta (60) and Jbeta (13) primers were used in the PCR. Profiled with immunoSEQ multiplex PCR; TCRdb holds only in-frame clones, not every one. Counted here are approximately 120,000 clones, about four fifths occurring once; the ten biggest clones make up 3.6%. Sequenced input: PBMCs. This TCR was sampled from a middle-aged man in good health and CMV-seronegative. The chain employs TRBV27 and TRBJ1-5, with D possibly being TRBD1 (5 bases). CDR3 residues: CASSFIDSSNQPQHF. The CDR3 DNA sequence: TGTGCCAGCAGCTTTATTGACAGTAGCAATCAGCCCCAGCATTTT.